This T cell receptor (beta chain) was sequenced for a study of T cells in Graves' hyperthyroidism and ophthalmopathy (dated 2019 in TCRdb). With regard to the full study: Peripheral blood samples were taken at initial diagnosis, before any treatment was given. To identify distinguishing TCR V-J signatures, a discovery cohort of 95 to 100 patients was used, comprising 43 with Graves' ophthalmopathy and 57 with stable Graves' hyperthyroidism. Prospective prediction of ophthalmopathy was tested in an independent validation cohort consisting of 18 hyperthyroidism patients and around 17 patients who later progressed to ophthalmopathy. For training and testing, the 100 patients in the discovery cohort were randomly divided in a 7:3 ratio. Thyroid tissue and blood T-cell repertoires from six Graves' hyperthyroidism patients were also compared in the study. Following sampling, methimazole starting at 30 mg daily was given to hyperthyroidism patients, and high-dose intravenous methylprednisolone was given to ophthalmopathy patients. According to the paper, TCR Vbeta CDR3 sequencing was carried out on some 140 peripheral blood samples, which came from some 41 ophthalmopathy, around 74 hyperthyroidism and about 17 progressor patients. What the research found in general, with its limitations: A 13 V-J signature model separated ophthalmopathy from stable hyperthyroidism, with nearly 90% sensitivity and 81.08% specificity in cross-validation and 80%/75% in testing. During validation, the model predicted progression to ophthalmopathy a median of about 6.3 months ahead of onset, with 70.59% sensitivity and 72% to 80% specificity. Blood samples also contained most of the expanded thyroid clonotypes (frequency above 0.001), which suggests that blood repertoires may reflect thyroid immune responses. No statistical method was used to fix the sample size in advance, and group allocation was not hidden from the investigators.

A patient counted as having stable Graves' hyperthyroidism if no progression to ophthalmopathy occurred over 18 months of follow-up. Hyperthyroidism patients were aged 18 to 65 years and newly diagnosed, with disease duration of less than 2 months. The study excluded patients with uncontrolled infections, other autoimmune diseases, pregnancy or lactation. Diagnoses were based on clinical symptoms, serum thyroxine and TRAb, thyroid ultrasound and orbital computed tomography. PBMCs were isolated from approximately 10 ml of fresh peripheral blood by Ficoll-Paque density gradient centrifugation. Total RNA was extracted with Trizol reagent, and quality was checked on an Agilent 2100 Bioanalyzer. The germline V gene gives CDR1 as SGHRS and CDR2 as YFSETQ. Measured from the cysteine to the phenylalanine, the CDR3 is 16 residues long. Just CDR3 DNA is preserved here, 48 bases in frame from base 1. V loses 0 bases at its end and J loses 2 bases; junction bases beyond the gene matches: 5.

The TCR beta CDR3 regions were amplified from RNA transcripts. For the first round of RT-PCR on the TCR CDR3, the HTBI primer set was used together with the Qiagen OneStep RT-PCR kit. A second multiplex PCR round built the libraries, followed by size selection and purification. Sequencing of the libraries was done on an Illumina HiSeq2000 using paired-end 100 bp reads. In the source study's methods: SOAPnuke was used to process the raw data, throwing out any read that contained adapters or uncalled bases, had a mean Phred below 15, or lacked an exact constant-primer or identifier match. COPE v1.2.5 was used to merge the high-quality paired reads, and each unique nucleotide sequence was defined as a clonotype. MiTCR v1.1 was used to align clonotypes to the IMGT TRBV, TRBD and TRBJ reference segments. Only V-J combinations with frequency above 0.0001, covering 99% to 99.2% of repertoires, were analysed. A TCS score was defined as the ratio between F50 (clonal expansion) and ExV (chaos), using BLOSUM62-based TCRdist between CDR3 peptides within each V-J. Welch's t-statistics and random forest reduced some 510 V-J features to about 13, which were used in a naive Bayes classifier (R e1071). The raw public data were reprocessed by TCRdb itself: fastp quality trimming at Q25, MiXCR clonotype calling, in-frame beta chains only. Each CDR3 protein appears once, grouped with its most common genes and DNA. TCRdb's processing, not the study's, gives the V and J calls here. This sample is represented by hundreds of thousands of distinct CDR3 sequences; 11% to 15% of them were singletons. The ten largest make up 20% to 25% of the sample.

As to this clonotype: Its antigen is unknown. The input lacks base qualities; no much larger clone sits a single base away.

This receptor was taken from a woman aged 30 to 39 with Graves' hyperthyroidism. Sequencing used blood. The V gene is TRBV5-1 and the J gene is TRBJ2-3; 8 nucleotides in the junction match TRBD2. This receptor carries the CDR3 CASSLELAGTTDTQYF. At the DNA level, the sequence is TGCGCCAGCAGCTTGGAGTTAGCGGGAACCACAGATACGCAGTATTTT.